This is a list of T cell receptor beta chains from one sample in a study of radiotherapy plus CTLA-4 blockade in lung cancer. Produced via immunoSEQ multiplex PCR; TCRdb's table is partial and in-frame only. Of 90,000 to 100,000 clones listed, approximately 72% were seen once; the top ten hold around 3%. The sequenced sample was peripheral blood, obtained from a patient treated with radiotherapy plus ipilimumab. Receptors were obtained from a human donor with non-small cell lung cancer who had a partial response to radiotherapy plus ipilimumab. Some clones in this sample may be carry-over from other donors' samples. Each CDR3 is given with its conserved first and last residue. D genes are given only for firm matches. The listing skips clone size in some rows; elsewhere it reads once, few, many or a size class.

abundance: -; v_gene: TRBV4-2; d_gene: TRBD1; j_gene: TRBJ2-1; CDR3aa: CASSQVDREESEQFF; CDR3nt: TGTGCCAGCAGCCAAGTCGACAGGGAAGAGAGTGAGCAGTTCTTC
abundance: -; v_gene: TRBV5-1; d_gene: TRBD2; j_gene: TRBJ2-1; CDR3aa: CASSLAGLAGMRGEQFF; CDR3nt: TGCGCCAGCAGCTTGGCCGGACTAGCGGGGATGCGCGGTGAGCAGTTCTTC
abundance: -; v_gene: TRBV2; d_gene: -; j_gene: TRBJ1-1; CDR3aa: CASSEKGGAGQMNTEAFF; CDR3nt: TGTGCCAGCAGTGAAAAGGGGGGGGCGGGTCAGATGAACACTGAAGCTTTCTTT
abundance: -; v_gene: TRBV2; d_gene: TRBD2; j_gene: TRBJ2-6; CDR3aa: CASSEAASGISIGANVLTF; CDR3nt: TGTGCCAGCAGTGAAGCGGCTAGCGGGATAAGTATTGGGGCCAACGTCCTGACTTTC
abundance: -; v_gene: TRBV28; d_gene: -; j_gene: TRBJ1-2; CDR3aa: CASTTGRYGYTF; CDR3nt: TGTGCCAGCACAACAGGACGCTATGGCTACACCTTC
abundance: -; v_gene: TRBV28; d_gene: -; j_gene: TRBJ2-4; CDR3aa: CASRRGSSALAKNIQYF; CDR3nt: TGTGCCAGCAGGCGGGGCTCTAGCGCCTTGGCCAAAAACATTCAGTACTTC
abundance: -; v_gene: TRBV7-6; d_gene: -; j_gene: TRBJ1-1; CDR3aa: CASSSGQKNTEAFF; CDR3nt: TGTGCCAGCAGCTCTGGACAGAAGAACACTGAAGCTTTCTTT
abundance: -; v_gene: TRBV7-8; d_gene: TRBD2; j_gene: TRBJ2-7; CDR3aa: CASSASSGGTYEQYF; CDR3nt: TGTGCCAGCAGCGCCTCTAGCGGGGGGACCTACGAGCAGTACTTC
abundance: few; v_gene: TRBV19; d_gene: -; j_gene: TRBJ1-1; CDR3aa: CASSRTGLQAFF; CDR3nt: TGTGCCAGTAGTCGAACAGGGTTGCAAGCTTTCTTT
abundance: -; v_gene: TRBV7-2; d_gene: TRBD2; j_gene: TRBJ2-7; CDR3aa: CASSPTSGGREQYF; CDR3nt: TGTGCCAGCAGCCCGACTAGCGGGGGGAGGGAGCAGTACTTC
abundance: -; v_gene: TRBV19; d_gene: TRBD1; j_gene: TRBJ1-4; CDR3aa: CATTRGRSFYEKLFF; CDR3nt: TGTGCCACTACCAGGGGGCGAAGTTTCTATGAAAAACTGTTTTTT
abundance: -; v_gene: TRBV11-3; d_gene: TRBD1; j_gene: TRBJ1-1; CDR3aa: CASSPGGRAEAFF; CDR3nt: TGTGCCAGCAGCCCAGGGGGCAGGGCTGAAGCTTTCTTT
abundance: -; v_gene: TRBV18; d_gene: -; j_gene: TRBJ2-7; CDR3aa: CASSWDKGGYEQYF; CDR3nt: TGTGCCAGCTCGTGGGACAAGGGGGGGTACGAGCAGTACTTC
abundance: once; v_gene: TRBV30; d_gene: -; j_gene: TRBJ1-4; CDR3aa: CAWSGFRRGEKLFF; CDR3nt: TGTGCCTGGAGTGGATTCCGAAGGGGTGAAAAACTGTTTTTT
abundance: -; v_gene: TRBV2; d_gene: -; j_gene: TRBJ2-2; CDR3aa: CASSERQGGTGELFF; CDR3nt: TGTGCCAGCAGTGAAAGGCAGGGCGGCACCGGGGAGCTGTTTTTT
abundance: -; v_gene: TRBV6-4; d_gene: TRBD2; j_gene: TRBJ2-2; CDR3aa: CASRRASGGHGELFF; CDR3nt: TGTGCCAGCAGGAGGGCTAGCGGGGGCCACGGGGAGCTGTTTTTT
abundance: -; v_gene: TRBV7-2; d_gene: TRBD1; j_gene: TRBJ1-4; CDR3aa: CASSLVGTGNEKLFF; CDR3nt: TGTGCCAGCAGCTTAGTGGGGACAGGGAATGAAAAACTGTTTTTT
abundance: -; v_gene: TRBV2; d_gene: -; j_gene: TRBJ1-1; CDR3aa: CASSGVGGGMNTEAFF; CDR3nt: TGTGCCAGCAGTGGCGTGGGAGGGGGAATGAACACTGAAGCTTTCTTT
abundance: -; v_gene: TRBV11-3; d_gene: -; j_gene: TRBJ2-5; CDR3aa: CASSPGGGGRGRRETQYF; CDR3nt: TGTGCCAGCAGCCCCGGGGGAGGAGGGCGGGGGCGTCGGGAGACCCAGTACTTC
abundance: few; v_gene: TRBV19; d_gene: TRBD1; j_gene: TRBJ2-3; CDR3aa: CATGGEIDTQYF; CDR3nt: TGTGCCACAGGGGGCGAAATAGATACGCAGTATTTT
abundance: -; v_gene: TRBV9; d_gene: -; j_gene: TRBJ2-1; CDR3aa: CASSVAPAGPGDEQFF; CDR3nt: TGTGCCAGCAGCGTAGCTCCGGCGGGGCCCGGGGACGAGCAGTTCTTC
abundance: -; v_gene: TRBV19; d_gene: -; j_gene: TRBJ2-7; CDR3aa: CASSRNKDYEQYF; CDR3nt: TGTGCCAGTAGCAGGAACAAAGACTACGAGCAGTACTTC
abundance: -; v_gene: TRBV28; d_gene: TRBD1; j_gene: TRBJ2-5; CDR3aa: CASRPGGQETQYF; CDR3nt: TGTGCCAGCAGACCAGGGGGTCAAGAGACCCAGTACTTC
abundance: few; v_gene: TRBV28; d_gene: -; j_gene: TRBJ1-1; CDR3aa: CASSPPGVAAFF; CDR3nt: TGTGCCAGCAGTCCCCCCGGGGTCGCAGCTTTCTTT
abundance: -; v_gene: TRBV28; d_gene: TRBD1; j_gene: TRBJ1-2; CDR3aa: CASSLVAGGSHGYTF; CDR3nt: TGTGCCAGCAGTTTGGTGGCAGGGGGCAGTCATGGCTACACCTTC
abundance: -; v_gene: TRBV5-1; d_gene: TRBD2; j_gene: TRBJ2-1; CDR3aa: CASSSKGGTSGPSFNSYNEQFF; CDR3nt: TGCGCCAGCAGCTCCAAGGGGGGGACTAGCGGGCCTTCCTTCAACTCCTACAATGAGCAGTTCTTC
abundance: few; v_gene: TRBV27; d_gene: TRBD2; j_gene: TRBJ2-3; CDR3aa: CASTPGGKDTQYF; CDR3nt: TGTGCCAGCACCCCGGGGGGTAAAGATACGCAGTATTTT
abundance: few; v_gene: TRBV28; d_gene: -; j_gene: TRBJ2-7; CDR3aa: CASSSRRGTSYEQYF; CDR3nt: TGTGCCAGCAGCTCTCGACGGGGGACCTCCTACGAGCAGTACTTC
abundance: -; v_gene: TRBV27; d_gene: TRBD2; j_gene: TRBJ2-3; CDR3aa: CASSPTSVDTQYF; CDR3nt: TGTGCCAGCAGTCCAACTAGCGTAGATACGCAGTATTTT
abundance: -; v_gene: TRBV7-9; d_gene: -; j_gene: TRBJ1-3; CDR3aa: CASSFSNTIYF; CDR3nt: TGTGCCAGCAGTTTCTCAAACACCATATATTTT
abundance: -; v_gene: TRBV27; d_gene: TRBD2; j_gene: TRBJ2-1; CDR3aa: CASSPARGTSFENEQFF; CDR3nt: TGTGCCAGCAGTCCTGCCCGAGGGACTAGTTTCGAGAATGAGCAGTTCTTC
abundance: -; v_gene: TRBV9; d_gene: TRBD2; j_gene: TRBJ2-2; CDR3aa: CASSPRTSGGAGELFF; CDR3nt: TGTGCCAGCAGCCCCCGGACTAGCGGGGGGGCCGGGGAGCTGTTTTTT
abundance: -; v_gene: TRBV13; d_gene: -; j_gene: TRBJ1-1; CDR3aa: CASSLSGLWNTEAFF; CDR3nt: TGTGCCAGCAGCTTATCAGGGTTGTGGAACACTGAAGCTTTCTTT
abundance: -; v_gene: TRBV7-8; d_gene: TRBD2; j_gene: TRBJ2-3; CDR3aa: CASSLGDYRYNTQYF; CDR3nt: TGTGCCAGCAGCTTAGGGGACTACCGGTACAATACGCAGTATTTT
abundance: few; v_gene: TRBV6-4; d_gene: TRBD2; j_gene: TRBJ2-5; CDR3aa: CASSGWGGAGQETQYF; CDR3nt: TGTGCCAGCAGTGGCTGGGGGGGAGCGGGTCAAGAGACCCAGTACTTC
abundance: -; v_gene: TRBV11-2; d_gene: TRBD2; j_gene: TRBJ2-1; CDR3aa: CASSFGGSSYNEQFF; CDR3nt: TGTGCCAGCAGCTTCGGGGGGAGCTCCTACAATGAGCAGTTCTTC
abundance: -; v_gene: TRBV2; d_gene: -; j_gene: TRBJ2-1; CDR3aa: CASSAEGTGHNEQFF; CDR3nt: TGTGCCAGCAGTGCGGAAGGAACAGGACACAATGAGCAGTTCTTC
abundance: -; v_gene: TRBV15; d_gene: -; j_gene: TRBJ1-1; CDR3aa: CATSRDRGGTEAFF; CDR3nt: TGTGCCACCAGCAGAGATCGGGGGGGCACTGAAGCTTTCTTT
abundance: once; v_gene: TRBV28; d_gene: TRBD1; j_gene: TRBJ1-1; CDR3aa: CASSSTGGNTEAFF; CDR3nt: TGTGCCAGCAGTTCAACAGGGGGCAACACTGAAGCTTTCTTT
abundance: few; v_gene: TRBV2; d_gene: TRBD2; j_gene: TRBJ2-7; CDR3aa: CASTRSGLTYEQYF; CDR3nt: TGTGCCAGCACCCGATCGGGACTAACCTACGAGCAGTACTTC
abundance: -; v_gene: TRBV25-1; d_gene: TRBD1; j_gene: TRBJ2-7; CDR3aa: CASTGTGAYEQYF; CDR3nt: TGTGCCAGCACCGGGACAGGGGCCTACGAGCAGTACTTC
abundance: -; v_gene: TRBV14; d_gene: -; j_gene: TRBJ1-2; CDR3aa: CASSQIRGREGYTF; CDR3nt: TGTGCCAGCAGCCAAATCAGGGGAAGGGAAGGCTACACCTTC
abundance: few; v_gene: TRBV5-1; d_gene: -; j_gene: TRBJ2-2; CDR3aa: CASSQGGGKNTGELFF; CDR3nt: TGCGCCAGCAGCCAAGGGGGCGGGAAGAACACCGGGGAGCTGTTTTTT
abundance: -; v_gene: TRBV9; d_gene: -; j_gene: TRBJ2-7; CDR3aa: CASSVSDLKPSDSSYEQYF; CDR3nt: TGTGCCAGCAGCGTATCCGACCTAAAACCTTCGGACAGCTCCTACGAGCAGTACTTC
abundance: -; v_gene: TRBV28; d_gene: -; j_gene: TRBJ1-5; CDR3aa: CASSRDQPQHF; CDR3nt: TGTGCCAGCAGCCGGGATCAGCCCCAGCATTTT
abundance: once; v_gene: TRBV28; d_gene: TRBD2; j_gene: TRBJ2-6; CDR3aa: CASRLGGTGGANVLTF; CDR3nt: TGTGCCAGCAGGTTGGGGGGGACTGGTGGGGCCAACGTCCTGACTTTC
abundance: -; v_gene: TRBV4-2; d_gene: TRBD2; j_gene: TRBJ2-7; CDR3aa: CASSPGTSLMEQYF; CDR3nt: TGTGCCAGCAGTCCCGGGACTAGTTTAATGGAGCAGTACTTC
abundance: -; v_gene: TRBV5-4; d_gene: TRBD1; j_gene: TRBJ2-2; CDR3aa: CASSRGTGVGSGTGELFF; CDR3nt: TGTGCCAGCAGCCGCGGGACAGGGGTTGGATCGGGGACCGGGGAGCTGTTTTTT
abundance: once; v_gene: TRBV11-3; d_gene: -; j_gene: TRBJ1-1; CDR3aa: CASSSTGIAEAFF; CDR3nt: TGTGCCAGCAGCTCTACAGGGATTGCTGAAGCTTTCTTT
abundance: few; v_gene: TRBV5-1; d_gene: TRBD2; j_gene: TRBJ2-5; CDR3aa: CASSRTGTSGSQETQYF; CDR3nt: TGCGCCAGCAGCCGTACCGGGACTAGCGGGTCCCAAGAGACCCAGTACTTC
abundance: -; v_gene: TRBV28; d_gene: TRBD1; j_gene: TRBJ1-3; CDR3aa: CASSLAPGTGLYTIYF; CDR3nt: TGTGCCAGCAGTTTAGCGCCTGGGACAGGGCTTTACACCATATATTTT
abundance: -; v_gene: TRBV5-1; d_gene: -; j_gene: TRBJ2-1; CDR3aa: CASSGLGGRGYNEQFF; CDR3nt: TGCGCCAGCAGCGGCCTCGGAGGGAGGGGGTACAATGAGCAGTTCTTC
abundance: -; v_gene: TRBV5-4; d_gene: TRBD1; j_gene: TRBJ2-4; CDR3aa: CASSLEPGQGGNIQYF; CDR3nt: TGTGCCAGCAGCCTGGAACCGGGACAGGGGGGAAACATTCAGTACTTC
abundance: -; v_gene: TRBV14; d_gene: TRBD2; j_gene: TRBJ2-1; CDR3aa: CASSQDAGVPSEEQFF; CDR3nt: TGTGCCAGCAGCCAAGACGCGGGAGTTCCGTCAGAAGAGCAGTTCTTC
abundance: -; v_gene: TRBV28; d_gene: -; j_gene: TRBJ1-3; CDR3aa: CASSFRGPSTIYF; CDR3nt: TGTGCCAGCAGTTTTAGAGGGCCGAGCACCATATATTTT